This T cell receptor beta chain is from a study of response to subunit inactivated influenza vaccine. Overall study results and limits: New T cells are recruited in small numbers by each seasonal influenza vaccination, according to the authors' suggestion.

This clonotype was recorded a few times. The antigen is unknown. Trimming removed 1 base from V and 8 bases from J; junction bases left unmatched: 6. This CDR3 has 16 amino acids. The germline V gene encodes CDR1 LGHNA and CDR2 YSLEER. TCRdb re-derived calls from the RT-PCR reads in MiXCR, one entry per CDR3 protein. Of hundreds of thousands of distinct CDR3 sequences listed, approximately 21% were seen once; the top ten hold about a tenth. This receptor was taken from a man aged 45-69 years who received an inactivated influenza vaccine. V usage is TRBV4-3 and J usage is TRBJ1-6; TRBD1 agrees at 9 bases. The sample was PBMCs from blood, taken approximately 20 months after vaccination. The CDR3 sequence: CASSQVVGQGDSPLHF. The DNA for the CDR3 is TGCGCCAGCAGCCAAGTAGTGGGACAGGGAGATTCACCCCTCCACTTT.